This TCR beta chain was obtained from a study of OX40 agonist ivuxolimab in advanced cancers. Study-level background: Ivuxolimab was delivered to patients intravenously every 2 weeks at doses spanning 0.01 to 10 mg/kg.

Sequencing used immunoSEQ multiplex PCR; TCRdb keeps in-frame clones, though not all of them. The table records around 29,000 clones, around 90% of them present only once. Note on this clone: The target antigen is unknown.

Prior autoimmune disease or systemic immunosuppression barred patients. General study results and limits: Nonresponders, in some cases, also had low normalized T-cell clonal expansion. Relatively little clonal expansion, among the lowest observed, appeared in partial responders at 0.1-3.0 mg/kg.

This receptor was identified in an adult with an advanced solid tumor such as melanoma, head and neck, liver or kidney cancer. Sequences were derived from CD4+ or CD8+ T cells sorted from blood, sampled in a trial of the OX40 agonist ivuxolimab.

The CDR3 DNA follows: TGCGCCAGCAGTGATCAAAGGTTATGGGACCAAAGCGGGGAGCAGTACTTC. Protein product: CASSDQRLWDQSGEQYF. The V gene is TRBV10-1, the J gene TRBJ2-7; D perhaps matches TRBD2 (6 bases). The V end lost 3 bases, the J end lost 7 bases, and 25 bases lay between the germline ends. Germline CDR1 WNHNN, CDR2 SYGVQD (reference sequence). CDR3 length: 17 residues.